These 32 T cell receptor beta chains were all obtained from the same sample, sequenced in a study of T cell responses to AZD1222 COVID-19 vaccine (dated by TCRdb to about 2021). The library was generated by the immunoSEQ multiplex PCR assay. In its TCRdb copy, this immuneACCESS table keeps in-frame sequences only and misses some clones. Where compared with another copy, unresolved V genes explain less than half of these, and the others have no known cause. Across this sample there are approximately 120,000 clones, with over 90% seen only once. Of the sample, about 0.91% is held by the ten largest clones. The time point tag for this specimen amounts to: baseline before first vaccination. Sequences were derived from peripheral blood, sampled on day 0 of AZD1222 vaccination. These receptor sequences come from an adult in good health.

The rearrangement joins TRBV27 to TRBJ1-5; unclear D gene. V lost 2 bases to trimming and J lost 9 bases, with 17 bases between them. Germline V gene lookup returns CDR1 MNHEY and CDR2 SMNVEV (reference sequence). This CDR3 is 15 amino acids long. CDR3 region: CASSLRAVGSSPQHF. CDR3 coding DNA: TGTGCCAGCAGTTTACGGGCAGTGGGCTCATCGCCCCAGCATTTT.

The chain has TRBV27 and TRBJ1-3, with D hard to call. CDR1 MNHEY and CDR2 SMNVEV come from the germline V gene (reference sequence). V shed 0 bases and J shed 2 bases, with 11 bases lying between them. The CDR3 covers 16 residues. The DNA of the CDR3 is TGTGCCAGCAGTTTATCTGGGTTCGAGGCTGGAAACACCATATATTTT. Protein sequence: CASSLSGFEAGNTIYF.

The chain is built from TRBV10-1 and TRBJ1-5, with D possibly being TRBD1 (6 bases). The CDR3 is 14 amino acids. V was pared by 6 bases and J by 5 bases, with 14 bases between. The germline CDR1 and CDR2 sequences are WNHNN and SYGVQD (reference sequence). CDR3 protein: CASSFGGLYQPQHF. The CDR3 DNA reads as TGCGCCAGCAGCTTCGGGGGGCTCTATCAGCCCCAGCATTTT.

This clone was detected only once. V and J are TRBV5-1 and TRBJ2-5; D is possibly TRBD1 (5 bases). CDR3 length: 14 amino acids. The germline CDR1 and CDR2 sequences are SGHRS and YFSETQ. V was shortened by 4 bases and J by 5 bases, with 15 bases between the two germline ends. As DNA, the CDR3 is TGCGCCAGCAGCCCGACAGTTGGAAGGGAGACCCAGTACTTC. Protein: CASSPTVGRETQYF.

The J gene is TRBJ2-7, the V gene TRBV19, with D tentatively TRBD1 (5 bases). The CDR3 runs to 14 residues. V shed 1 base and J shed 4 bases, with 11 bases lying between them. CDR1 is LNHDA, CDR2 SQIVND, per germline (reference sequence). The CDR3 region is CASSIGDRRYEQYF. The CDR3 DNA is TGTGCCAGTAGTATAGGTGACAGACGATACGAGCAGTACTTC. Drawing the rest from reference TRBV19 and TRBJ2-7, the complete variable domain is DGGITQSPKYLFRKEGQNVTLSCEQNLNHDAMYWYRQDPGQGLRLIYYSQIVNDFQKGDIAEGYSVSREKKESFPLTVTSAQKNPTAFYLCASSIGDRRYEQYFGPGTRLTVT.

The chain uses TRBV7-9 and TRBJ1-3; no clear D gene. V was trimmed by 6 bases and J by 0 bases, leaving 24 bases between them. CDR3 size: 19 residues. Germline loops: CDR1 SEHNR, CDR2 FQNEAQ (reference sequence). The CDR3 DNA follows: TGTGCCAGCAGTAGCCCCCCAAGGGAACAGATATCCTCTGGAAACACCATATATTTT. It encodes CASSSPPREQISSGNTIYF.

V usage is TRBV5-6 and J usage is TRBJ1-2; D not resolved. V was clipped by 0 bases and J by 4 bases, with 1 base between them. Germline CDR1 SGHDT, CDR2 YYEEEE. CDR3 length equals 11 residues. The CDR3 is CASSLAYGYTF. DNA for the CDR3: TGTGCCAGCAGCTTGGCCTATGGCTACACCTTC.

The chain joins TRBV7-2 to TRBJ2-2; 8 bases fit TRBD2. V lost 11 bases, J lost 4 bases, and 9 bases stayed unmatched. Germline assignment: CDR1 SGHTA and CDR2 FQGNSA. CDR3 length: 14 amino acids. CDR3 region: CAHGGLAGTGELFF. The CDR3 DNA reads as TGTGCCCACGGGGGGCTAGCGGGCACCGGGGAGCTGTTTTTT.

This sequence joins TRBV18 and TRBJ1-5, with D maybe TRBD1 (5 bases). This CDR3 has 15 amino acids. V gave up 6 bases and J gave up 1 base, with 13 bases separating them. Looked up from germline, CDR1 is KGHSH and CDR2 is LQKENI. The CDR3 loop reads CASSQTGGSNQPQHF. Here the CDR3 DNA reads TGTGCCAGCTCCCAAACGGGGGGAAGCAATCAGCCCCAGCATTTT.

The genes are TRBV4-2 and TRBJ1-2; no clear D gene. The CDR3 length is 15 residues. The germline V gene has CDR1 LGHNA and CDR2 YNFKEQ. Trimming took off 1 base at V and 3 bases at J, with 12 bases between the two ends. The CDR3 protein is CASSQAPQAYYGYTF. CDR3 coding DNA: TGTGCCAGCAGCCAAGCTCCACAAGCGTACTATGGCTACACCTTC.

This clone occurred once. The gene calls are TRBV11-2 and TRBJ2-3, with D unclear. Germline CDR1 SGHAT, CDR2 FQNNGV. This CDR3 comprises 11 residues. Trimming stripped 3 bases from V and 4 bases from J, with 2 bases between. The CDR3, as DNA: TGTGCCAGCAGCTTCGCAGATACGCAGTATTTT. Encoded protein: CASSFADTQYF.

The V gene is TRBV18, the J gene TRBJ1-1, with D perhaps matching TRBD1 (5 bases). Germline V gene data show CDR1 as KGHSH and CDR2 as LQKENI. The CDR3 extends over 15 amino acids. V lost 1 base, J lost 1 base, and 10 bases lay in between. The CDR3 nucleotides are TGTGCCAGCTCACCACAAGGGGCGACGAACACTGAAGCTTTCTTT. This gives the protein CASSPQGATNTEAFF. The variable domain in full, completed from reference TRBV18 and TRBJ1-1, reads NAGVMQNPRHLVRRRGQEARLRCSPMKGHSHVYWYRQLPEEGLKFMVYLQKENIIDESGMPKERFSAEFPKEGPSILRIQQVVRGDSAAYFCASSPQGATNTEAFFGQGTRLTVV.

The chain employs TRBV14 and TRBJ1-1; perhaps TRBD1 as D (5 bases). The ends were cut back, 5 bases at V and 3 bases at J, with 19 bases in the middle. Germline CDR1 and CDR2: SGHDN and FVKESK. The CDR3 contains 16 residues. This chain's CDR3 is CASSFWRGTGDTEAFF. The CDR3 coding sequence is TGTGCCAGCAGCTTCTGGAGGGGAACCGGGGACACTGAAGCTTTCTTT.

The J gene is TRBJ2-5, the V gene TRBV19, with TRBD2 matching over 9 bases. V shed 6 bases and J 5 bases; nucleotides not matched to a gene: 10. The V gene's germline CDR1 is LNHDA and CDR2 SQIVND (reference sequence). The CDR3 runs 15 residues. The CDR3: CASRALAGGLETQYF. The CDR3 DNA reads TGTGCCAGTAGGGCCCTCGCGGGGGGGCTGGAGACCCAGTACTTC.

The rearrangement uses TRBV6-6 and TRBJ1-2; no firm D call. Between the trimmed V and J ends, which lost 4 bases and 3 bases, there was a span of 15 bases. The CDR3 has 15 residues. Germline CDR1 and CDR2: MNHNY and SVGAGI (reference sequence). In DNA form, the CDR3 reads TGTGCCAGCAGTTCCCCGGAGGAGGGAGACTATGGCTACACCTTC. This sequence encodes CASSSPEEGDYGYTF.

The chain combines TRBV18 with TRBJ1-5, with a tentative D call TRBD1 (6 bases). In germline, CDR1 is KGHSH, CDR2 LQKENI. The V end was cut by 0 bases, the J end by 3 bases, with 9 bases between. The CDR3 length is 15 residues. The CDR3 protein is CASSPPGQHNQPQHF. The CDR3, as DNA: TGTGCCAGCTCACCACCTGGACAGCACAATCAGCCCCAGCATTTT.

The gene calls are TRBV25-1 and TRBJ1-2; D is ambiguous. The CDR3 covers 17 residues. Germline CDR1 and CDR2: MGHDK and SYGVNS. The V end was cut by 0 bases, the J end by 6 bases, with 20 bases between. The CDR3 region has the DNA TGTGCCAGCAGTGAATATAGCGTTTCGAGAGGCAGGCATGGCTACACCTTC. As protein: CASSEYSVSRGRHGYTF.

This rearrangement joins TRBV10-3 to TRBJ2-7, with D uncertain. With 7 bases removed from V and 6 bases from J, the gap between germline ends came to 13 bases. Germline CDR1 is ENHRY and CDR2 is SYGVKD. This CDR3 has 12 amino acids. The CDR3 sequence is CAITKGAGEQYF. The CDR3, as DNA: TGTGCCATCACAAAGGGTGCTGGCGAGCAGTACTTC.

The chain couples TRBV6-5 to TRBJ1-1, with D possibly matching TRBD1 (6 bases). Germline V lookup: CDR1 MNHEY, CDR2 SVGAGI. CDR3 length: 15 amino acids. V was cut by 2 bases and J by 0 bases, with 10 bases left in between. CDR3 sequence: CASSYQDRMNTEAFF. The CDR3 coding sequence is TGTGCCAGCAGTTACCAAGACAGGATGAACACTGAAGCTTTCTTT.

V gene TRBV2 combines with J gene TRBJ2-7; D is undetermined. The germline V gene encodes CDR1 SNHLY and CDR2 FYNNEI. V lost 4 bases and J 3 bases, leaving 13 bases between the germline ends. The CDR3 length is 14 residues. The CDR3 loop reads CASSVRSLSYEQYF. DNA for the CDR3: TGTGCCAGCAGTGTTAGGAGCCTTAGCTACGAGCAGTACTTC.

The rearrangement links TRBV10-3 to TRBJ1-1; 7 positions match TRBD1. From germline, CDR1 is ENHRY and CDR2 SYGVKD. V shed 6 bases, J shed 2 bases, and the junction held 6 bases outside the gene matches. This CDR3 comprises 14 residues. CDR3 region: CAIRPGQVNTEAFF. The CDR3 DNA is TGTGCCATCAGACCAGGACAGGTTAACACTGAAGCTTTCTTT.

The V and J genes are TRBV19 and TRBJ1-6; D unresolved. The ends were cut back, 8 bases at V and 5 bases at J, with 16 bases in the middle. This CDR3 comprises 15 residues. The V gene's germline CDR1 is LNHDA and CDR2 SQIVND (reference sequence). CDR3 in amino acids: CASRTPGINNSPLHF. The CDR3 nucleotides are TGTGCCAGTCGAACTCCCGGGATTAATAATTCACCCCTCCACTTT.

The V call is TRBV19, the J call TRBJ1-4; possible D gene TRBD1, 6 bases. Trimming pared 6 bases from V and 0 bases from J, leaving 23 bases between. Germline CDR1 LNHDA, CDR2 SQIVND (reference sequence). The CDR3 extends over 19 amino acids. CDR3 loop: CASRTSWAGDLATNEKLFF. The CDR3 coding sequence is TGTGCCAGTAGGACTTCTTGGGCAGGGGACCTTGCAACTAATGAAAAACTGTTTTTT.

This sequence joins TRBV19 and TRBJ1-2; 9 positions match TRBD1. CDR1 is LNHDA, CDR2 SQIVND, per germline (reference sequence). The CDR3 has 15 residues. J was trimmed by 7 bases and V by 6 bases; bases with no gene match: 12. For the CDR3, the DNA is TGTGCCAGTAGGACTTGGGACAGGGAGTATGGTGGCTACACCTTC. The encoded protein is CASRTWDREYGGYTF.

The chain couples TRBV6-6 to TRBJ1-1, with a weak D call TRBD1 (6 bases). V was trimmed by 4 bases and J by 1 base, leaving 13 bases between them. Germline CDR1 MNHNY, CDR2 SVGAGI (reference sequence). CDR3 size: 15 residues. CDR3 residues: CASSWNRVENTEAFF. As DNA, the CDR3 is TGTGCCAGCAGTTGGAACAGGGTAGAGAACACTGAAGCTTTCTTT.

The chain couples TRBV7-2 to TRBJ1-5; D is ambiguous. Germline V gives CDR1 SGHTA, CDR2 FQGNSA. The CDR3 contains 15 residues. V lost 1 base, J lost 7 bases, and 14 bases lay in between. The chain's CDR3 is CASSLGGRERQPQHF. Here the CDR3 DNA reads TGTGCCAGCAGCTTAGGAGGTAGGGAAAGACAGCCCCAGCATTTT.

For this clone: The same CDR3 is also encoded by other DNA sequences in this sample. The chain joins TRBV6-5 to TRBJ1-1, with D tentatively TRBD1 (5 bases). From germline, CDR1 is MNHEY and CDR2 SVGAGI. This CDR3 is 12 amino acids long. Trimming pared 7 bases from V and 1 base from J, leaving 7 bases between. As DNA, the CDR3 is TGTGCCAGCAATAGGGGGAACACTGAAGCTTTCTTT. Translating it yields CASNRGNTEAFF.

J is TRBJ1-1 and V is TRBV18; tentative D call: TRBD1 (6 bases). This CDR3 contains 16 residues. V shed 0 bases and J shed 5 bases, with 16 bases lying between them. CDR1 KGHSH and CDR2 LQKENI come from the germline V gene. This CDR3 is CASSPPTGSRYTEAFF. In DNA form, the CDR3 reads TGTGCCAGCTCACCACCTACAGGGAGTAGATATACTGAAGCTTTCTTT.

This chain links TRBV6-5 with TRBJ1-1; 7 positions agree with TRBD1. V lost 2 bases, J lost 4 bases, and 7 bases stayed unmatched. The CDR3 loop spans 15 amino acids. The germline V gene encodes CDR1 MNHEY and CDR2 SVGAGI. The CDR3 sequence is CASSYNGQAGTEAFF. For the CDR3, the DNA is TGTGCCAGCAGTTACAACGGACAGGCGGGCACTGAAGCTTTCTTT.

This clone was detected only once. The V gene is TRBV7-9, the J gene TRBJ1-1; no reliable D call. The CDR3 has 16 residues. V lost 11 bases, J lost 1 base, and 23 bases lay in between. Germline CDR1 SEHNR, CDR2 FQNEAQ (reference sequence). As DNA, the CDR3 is TGTGCCTCCCGGGCTCCTCAAGGCACCTCGAACACTGAAGCTTTCTTT. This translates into CASRAPQGTSNTEAFF. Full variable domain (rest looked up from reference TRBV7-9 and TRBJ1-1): DTGVSQNPRHKITKRGQNVTFRCDPISEHNRLYWYRQTLGQGPEFLTYFQNEAQLEKSRLLSDRFSAERPKGSFSTLEIQRTEQGDSAMYLCASRAPQGTSNTEAFFGQGTRLTVV.

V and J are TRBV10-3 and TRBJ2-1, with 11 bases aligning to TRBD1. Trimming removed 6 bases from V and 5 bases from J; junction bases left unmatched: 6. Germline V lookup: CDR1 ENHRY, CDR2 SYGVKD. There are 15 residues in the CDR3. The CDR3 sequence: CAIRGQGDKNNEQFF. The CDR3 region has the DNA TGTGCCATCAGGGGACAGGGGGATAAGAACAATGAGCAGTTCTTC.

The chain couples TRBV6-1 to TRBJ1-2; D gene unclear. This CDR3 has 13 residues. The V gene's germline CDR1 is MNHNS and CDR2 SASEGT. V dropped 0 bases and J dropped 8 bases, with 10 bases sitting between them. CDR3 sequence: CASSEANDFGYTF. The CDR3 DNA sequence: TGTGCCAGCAGTGAAGCGAATGACTTCGGCTACACCTTC.